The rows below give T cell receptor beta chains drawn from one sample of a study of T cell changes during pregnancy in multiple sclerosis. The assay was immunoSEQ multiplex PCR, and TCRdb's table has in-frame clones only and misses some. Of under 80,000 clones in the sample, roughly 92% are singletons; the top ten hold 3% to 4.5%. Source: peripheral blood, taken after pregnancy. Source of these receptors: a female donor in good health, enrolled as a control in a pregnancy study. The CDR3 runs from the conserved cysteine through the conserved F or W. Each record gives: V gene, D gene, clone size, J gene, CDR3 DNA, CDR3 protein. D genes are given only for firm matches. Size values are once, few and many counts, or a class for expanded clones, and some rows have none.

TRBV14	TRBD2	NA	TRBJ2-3	TGTGCCAGCAGCCTGGCGGGGGGCTACACAGATACGCAGTATTTT	CASSLAGGYTDTQYF
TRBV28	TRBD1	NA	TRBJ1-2	TGTGCCAGCAGAAGACAGGGCCTTAACTATGGCTACACCTTC	CASRRQGLNYGYTF
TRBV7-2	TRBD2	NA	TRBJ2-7	TGTGCCAGCAGACTTAGGAGCGGGACGGGCGAGCAGTACTTC	CASRLRSGTGEQYF
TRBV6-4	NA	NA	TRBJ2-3	TGTGCCAGCAGTGACTCCGCAGGCTCTAGCACAGATACGCAGTATTTT	CASSDSAGSSTDTQYF
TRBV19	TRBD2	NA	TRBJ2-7	TGTGCCAGCAGTCCCCTCTTTAGCGGGAGCCAGTACTTC	CASSPLFSGSQYF
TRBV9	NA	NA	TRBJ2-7	TGTGCCAGCAGCCCACAGGGTCTGGGTTCCTACGAGCAGTACTTC	CASSPQGLGSYEQYF
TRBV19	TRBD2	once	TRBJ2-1	TGTGCCAGTAGTAAAACTAGCGGGGCTACGTACAATGAGCAGTTCTTC	CASSKTSGATYNEQFF
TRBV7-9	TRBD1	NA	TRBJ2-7	TGTGCCAGCAGCTTCCCGGACAGGGGTTACGAGCAGTACTTC	CASSFPDRGYEQYF
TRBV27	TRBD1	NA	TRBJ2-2	TGTGCCAGCGCTTTTACAGGGGGAGTCGGGGAGCTGTTTTTT	CASAFTGGVGELFF
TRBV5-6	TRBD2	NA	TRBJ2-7	TGTGCCAGCAGCTTGGAGGTAGCGGGGCCATACGAGCAGTACTTC	CASSLEVAGPYEQYF
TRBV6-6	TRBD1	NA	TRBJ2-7	TGTGCCAGCAGTTACTCGAAGACAGGGGGCTGGGAGCAGTACTTC	CASSYSKTGGWEQYF
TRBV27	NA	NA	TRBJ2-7	TGTGCCAGCAGTTTATTTGGCGGTTCTCCCTACGAGCAGTACTTC	CASSLFGGSPYEQYF
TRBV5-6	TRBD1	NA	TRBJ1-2	TGTGCCAGCAGCACGAACAGGGGCGGAATAGGTGGCTACACCTTC	CASSTNRGGIGGYTF
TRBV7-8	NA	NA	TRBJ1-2	TGTGCCAGCAGCGGACGGGTGCAGGGAGGTGGCTACACCTTC	CASSGRVQGGGYTF
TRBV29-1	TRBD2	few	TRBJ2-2	TGCAGCGTTGAAATGAGCGGGGCCCTAGACACCGGGGAGCTGTTTTTT	CSVEMSGALDTGELFF
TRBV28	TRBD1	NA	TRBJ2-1	TGTGCCAGCAGTCCCCTACCGGGACAGGGGCCTAGCAATGAGCAGTTCTTC	CASSPLPGQGPSNEQFF
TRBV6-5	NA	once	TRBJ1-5	TGTGCCAGCAGTAACCACAGGAGCAATCAGCCCCAGCATTTT	CASSNHRSNQPQHF
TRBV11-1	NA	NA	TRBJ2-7	TGTGCCAGCAGCTTAGACGGTTCCGAGCAGTACTTC	CASSLDGSEQYF
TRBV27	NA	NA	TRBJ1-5	TGTGCCAGCAGTAGAGGGGGGGCCGGTCCCCAGCATTTT	CASSRGGAGPQHF
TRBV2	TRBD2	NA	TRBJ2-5	TGTGCCAGCAGTGTGCGGGAGGGCCAGGAGACCCAGTACTTC	CASSVREGQETQYF
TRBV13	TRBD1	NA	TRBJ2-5	TGTGCCAGCAGCCCCGGGACAGGACTGAAAGAGACCCAGTACTTC	CASSPGTGLKETQYF
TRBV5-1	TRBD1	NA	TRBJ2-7	TGCGCCAGCAGCTTGGGACAGGGATCCTACGAGCAGTACTTC	CASSLGQGSYEQYF
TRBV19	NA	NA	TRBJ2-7	TGTGCCAGTAGCCCAAATGTTGGAGCGAGCCACGAGCAGTACTTC	CASSPNVGASHEQYF
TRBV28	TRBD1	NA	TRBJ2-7	TGTGCCAGCACCAACCCGGGACAGGGGGCCTACGAGCAGTACTTC	CASTNPGQGAYEQYF
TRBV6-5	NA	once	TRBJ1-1	TGTGCCAGCAGTTACGTTGGCCGCGGGAGCACTGAAGCTTTCTTT	CASSYVGRGSTEAFF
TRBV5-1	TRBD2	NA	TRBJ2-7	TGCGCCAGCAGCATCGGGACTAGCGGGTCCTACGAGCAGTACTTC	CASSIGTSGSYEQYF